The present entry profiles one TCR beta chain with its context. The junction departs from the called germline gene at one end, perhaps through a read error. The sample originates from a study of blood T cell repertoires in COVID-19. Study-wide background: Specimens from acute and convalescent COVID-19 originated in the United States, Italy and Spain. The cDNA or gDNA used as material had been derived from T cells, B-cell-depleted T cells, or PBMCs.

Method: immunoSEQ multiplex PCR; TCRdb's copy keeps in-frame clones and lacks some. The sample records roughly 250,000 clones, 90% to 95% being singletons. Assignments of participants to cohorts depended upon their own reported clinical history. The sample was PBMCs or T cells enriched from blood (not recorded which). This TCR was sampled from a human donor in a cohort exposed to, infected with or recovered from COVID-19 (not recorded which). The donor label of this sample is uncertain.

The CDR3 protein is CASSLRTGGSAAF. The CDR3 DNA sequence: TGTGCCAGCAGTCTCCGGACAGGGGGCTCAGCGGCCTTC. The rearrangement links TRBV27 to TRBJ1-2; TRBD1 aligns across 11 bases. The CDR3 spans 13 residues. Germline assignment: CDR1 MNHEY and CDR2 SMNVEV (reference sequence).